This record concerns one T cell receptor (beta chain) sequence. This sample was taken from a study of cytomegalovirus exposure and HLA in healthy donors. Primers included in the PCR were 60 Vbeta and 13 Jbeta primers. TCRdb's copy holds only in-frame clones and misses some; the assay was immunoSEQ multiplex PCR. The data hold under 150,000 clones, with nearly 80% observed a single time. Trimming pared 5 bases from V and 1 base from J, leaving 11 bases between. The CDR3 totals 15 residues. The germline gives CDR1 SEHNR, CDR2 FQNEAQ (reference sequence). Source material: PBMCs. The sequence came from a middle-aged woman in good health and CMV-seronegative. The chain carries TRBV7-9 and TRBJ1-4, with a weak D call TRBD1 (6 bases). CDR3 protein: CASSPQGVTNEKLFF. The CDR3 DNA reads TGTGCCAGCAGCCCACAGGGAGTAACTAATGAAAAACTGTTTTTT. The full variable domain, in which reference TRBV7-9 and TRBJ1-4 provide the parts outside the CDR3, is DTGVSQNPRHKITKRGQNVTFRCDPISEHNRLYWYRQTLGQGPEFLTYFQNEAQLEKSRLLSDRFSAERPKGSFSTLEIQRTEQGDSAMYLCASSPQGVTNEKLFFGSGTQLSVL.